Listed here are 15 T cell receptor beta chains from one sample, sequenced in a study of T-cell memory formation after mild COVID-19. TCRdb ran MiXCR on the 5' RACE reads and lists one entry per CDR3 protein. The sample yields 450,000 to 700,000 distinct CDR3 sequences, roughly 17% seen once. Sequencing was done on a sample of PBMCs or a T cell subset sorted from them (not recorded which). These receptors came from an adult woman who had mild COVID-19 (a few samples of this study predate the infection). Cell type and time point are not known.

This clonotype was observed a few times. The chain links TRBV12-3 or TRBV12-4 to TRBJ1-2; D uncertain. The CDR3 extends over 16 amino acids. V shed 5 bases and J shed 6 bases, with 22 bases lying between them. Written as DNA, the CDR3 is TGTGCCAGCAGTGTTGATCCGGGAACGGACCTCGATGGCTACACCTTC. Its translation: CASSVDPGTDLDGYTF.

This clonotype was recorded a few times. The chain joins TRBV25-1 to TRBJ1-2; D may be TRBD1 (6 bases). Between the trimmed V and J ends, which lost 1 base and 7 bases, there was a span of 13 bases. Germline V gene data show CDR1 as MGHDK and CDR2 as SYGVNS. The CDR3 totals 14 residues. The CDR3 here is CASSESTGPGGYTF. The CDR3 DNA is TGTGCCAGCAGTGAATCCACAGGGCCGGGTGGCTACACCTTC.

In its sample, this clonotype was seen a few times. This chain links TRBV19 with TRBJ2-7; 8 nucleotides align to TRBD1. V trimming: 0 bases; J trimming: 2 bases; junction bases outside the gene matches: 6. From germline, CDR1 is LNHDA and CDR2 SQIVND (reference sequence). The CDR3 consists of 16 residues. CDR3 amino acids: CASSIDSLQGAYEQYF. Here the CDR3 DNA reads TGTGCCAGTAGTATAGATTCTCTACAGGGGGCCTACGAGCAGTACTTC.

The V and J genes are TRBV19 and TRBJ2-1; 10 bases agree with TRBD2. The CDR3 runs 16 residues. The junction had 6 bases not matched to a gene; V was cut back by 4 bases and J by 3 bases. Per the germline V gene, CDR1 is LNHDA and CDR2 is SQIVND (reference sequence). CDR3 in amino acids: CASSRGGLALYNEQFF. The DNA of the CDR3 is TGTGCCAGTAGTAGGGGGGGACTAGCGCTCTACAATGAGCAGTTCTTC.

This clonotype was found a few times. The rearrangement links TRBV5-1 to TRBJ2-2; D not resolved. CDR3 length: 14 amino acids. CDR1 SGHRS and CDR2 YFSETQ come from the germline V gene. Trimming took 1 base from V and 5 from J, leaving 9 bases between them. CDR3 nucleotide sequence: TGCGCCAGCAGCTTGAAATCAGGAACCGGGGAGCTGTTTTTT. Translation: CASSLKSGTGELFF.

V gene TRBV24-1 combines with J gene TRBJ2-1, with TRBD1 identical over 7 bases. The CDR3 extends over 12 amino acids. Germline loops: CDR1 KGHDR, CDR2 SFDVKD. With 3 bases clipped from V and 15 bases from J, the junction kept 7 bases outside the gene matches. For the CDR3, the DNA is TGTGCCACCAGTGATCTCGCGACAGGGAGGTTCTTC. Its protein is CATSDLATGRFF.

This sequence joins TRBV18 and TRBJ1-5; D not resolved. The CDR3 runs 14 residues. The V end lost 3 bases, the J end lost 1 base, and 7 bases lay between the germline ends. The germline V gene has CDR1 KGHSH and CDR2 LQKENI. This chain's CDR3 is CASSPVESNQPQHF. The CDR3 DNA sequence: TGTGCCAGCTCACCCGTAGAGAGCAATCAGCCCCAGCATTTT.

This clonotype was found a few times. The J gene is TRBJ1-6, the V gene TRBV18; D remains unclear. Germline assignment: CDR1 KGHSH and CDR2 LQKENI. V dropped 5 bases and J dropped 8 bases, with 13 bases sitting between them. This CDR3 comprises 14 residues. CDR3 in amino acids: CASSGGLEDSPLHF. DNA for the CDR3: TGTGCCAGCTCAGGTGGGCTAGAGGATTCACCCCTCCACTTT.

The chain employs TRBV27 and TRBJ1-5, with D perhaps matching TRBD1 (5 bases). Trimming removed 2 bases from V and 6 bases from J, with 11 bases in between. Germline-derived CDR1 and CDR2 are MNHEY and SMNVEV (reference sequence). This CDR3 has 14 amino acids. The CDR3 region has the DNA TGTGCCAGCAGTTTACGGGGGATCGGTCAGCCCCAGCATTTT. Its translation: CASSLRGIGQPQHF.

The chain has TRBV6-1 and TRBJ2-2, with unresolved D. This CDR3 contains 14 residues. The germline V gene encodes CDR1 MNHNS and CDR2 SASEGT. V gave up 2 bases and J gave up 4 bases, with 8 bases separating them. Here the CDR3 DNA reads TGTGCCAGCAGTGAATACCAGATCACCGGGGAGCTGTTTTTT. Amino acid sequence: CASSEYQITGELFF.

V is TRBV2 and J is TRBJ1-5, with a tentative D call TRBD1 (5 bases). Germline V gives CDR1 SNHLY, CDR2 FYNNEI. The CDR3 is 15 residues long. V shed 7 bases and J shed 2 bases, with 15 bases lying between them. CDR3 loop: CASTGGRRGNQPQHF. The CDR3 DNA is TGTGCCAGCACGGGGGGAAGAAGGGGCAATCAGCCCCAGCATTTT.

This clonotype was picked up many times. The gene calls are TRBV11-2 and TRBJ2-1; D not resolved. The CDR3 spans 12 residues. CDR1 is SGHAT and CDR2 is FQNNGV in the germline V gene. The V gene lost 2 bases and the J gene lost 9 bases, with 8 bases spanning the gap. For the CDR3, the DNA is TGTGCCAGCAGCTTAAACCCGATTGAGCAGTTCTTC. Residues: CASSLNPIEQFF.

This clonotype was observed a few times. The rearrangement links TRBV12-3 or TRBV12-4 to TRBJ2-1; 13 bases agree with TRBD2. V dropped 5 bases and J dropped 2; count of bases not matched to a gene: 3. This CDR3 is 16 amino acids long. The CDR3 DNA sequence: TGTGCCAGCAGTGGGACTAGCGGGATACCCTACAATGAGCAGTTCTTC. Protein: CASSGTSGIPYNEQFF.

This sequence joins TRBV9 and TRBJ2-3; D may match TRBD1 or TRBD2 (5 bases each). Germline loops: CDR1 SGDLS, CDR2 YYNGEE. The CDR3 loop spans 16 amino acids. The V gene lost 2 bases and the J gene lost 6 bases, with 19 bases spanning the gap. The CDR3 DNA is TGTGCCAGCAGCGTCGCACCGGGACCCCCTGGGGATACGCAGTATTTT. It specifies CASSVAPGPPGDTQYF. Looking up the rest from reference TRBV9 and TRBJ2-3 gives the full variable domain: DSGVTQTPKHLITATGQRVTLRCSPRSGDLSVYWYQQSLDQGLQFLIQYYNGEERAKGNILERFSAQQFPDLHSELNLSSLELGDSALYFCASSVAPGPPGDTQYFGPGTRLTVL.

The chain couples TRBV6-5 to TRBJ2-3; D remains unclear. This CDR3 spans 18 amino acids. The V gene lost 0 bases and the J gene lost 5 bases, with 21 bases spanning the gap. The germline V gene has CDR1 MNHEY and CDR2 SVGAGI. CDR3 nucleotides: TGTGCCAGCAGTTACTCGAGTAGGTCGGCTAGTAAAAGAGATACGCAGTATTTT. Translating gives CASSYSSRSASKRDTQYF.